The source of this T cell receptor beta chain is a study of lung T cells in sarcoidosis with Löfgren's syndrome. For the study at large: Löfgren's syndrome patients were the main repertoire analysis focus. Findings and caveats of the study: Versus controls, Löfgren's syndrome patients reportedly showed TRAV12-1 and TRBV2 as most expanded. Multiple Löfgren's syndrome patients reportedly shared TRAV12-1 and TRBV2 CDR3 motifs, suggesting public CD4+ TCRs.

TCRdb fed the reads into MiXCR, producing one record per CDR3 protein. The sample records some 2,500 distinct CDR3 sequences, about 30% being singletons. By proportion, this clonotype is large. Antigen specificity is unknown. CDR3 size: 15 residues. The germline CDR1 and CDR2 sequences are MNHEY and SMNVEV (reference sequence). Deletions cut 5 bases from V and 2 bases from J, with 15 bases between. The rearrangement uses TRBV27 and TRBJ1-1; D possibly corresponds to TRBD1 (5 bases). The sequenced sample consisted of CD4+ T cells from PBMCs. This TCR came from a human donor with sarcoidosis (Löfgren's syndrome or another form), or a control subject (not recorded which). The CDR3 loop reads CASSPYGTDNTEAFF. The CDR3 region has the DNA TGTGCCAGCAGTCCGTACGGGACCGATAACACTGAAGCTTTCTTT.